One T cell receptor (beta chain) is described in this entry. Different DNA sequences within this sample yield the same CDR3. The data were obtained in a study of blood T cell repertoires in COVID-19. Across the whole study: Collection of acute and convalescent COVID-19 samples took place in the United States, Italy and Spain. PBMCs, B-cell-depleted T cells, or T cells provided the cDNA or gDNA that made up the material.

Trimming pared 5 bases from V and 0 bases from J, leaving 6 bases between. The CDR3 is 13 residues long. The study recruited people aged about 18 to 95 years across about 25 US areas. Using immunoSEQ multiplex PCR, the repertoire was profiled, and TCRdb retains in-frame clones only, with some absent. The sample carries some 250,000 clones, over 75% recorded once. The gene calls are TRBV12-3 or TRBV12-4 and TRBJ2-3; the D is unclear. Sequencing was performed on PBMCs or T cells enriched from blood (not recorded which). The sequence was obtained from a woman aged 50 to 65 who had recovered from COVID-19. DNA for the CDR3: TGTGCCAGCAGTGCTAGAAGCACAGATACGCAGTATTTT. It translates to CASSARSTDTQYF.